Below, one T cell receptor beta chain is given with its context. The source of the sample is a study of blood T cell repertoires in COVID-19. Overall study context: The United States, Italy and Spain provided the acute and convalescent COVID-19 samples.

All enrollees were about 18 to 95 years old and from under 25 US areas. Membership in each cohort depended on participant-reported clinical history. Recovered Cohort 3 donors showed two negative PCRs, clearance, or symptom resolution. Sequenced by immunoSEQ multiplex PCR; TCRdb stores in-frame clones only, minus some. The sample has almost 250,000 clones; more than 75% are singletons. After removal of 3 bases from V and 8 bases from J, the junction contained 3 bases not matched to a gene. This CDR3 spans 15 amino acids. CDR1 and CDR2 (germline): SNHLY, FYNNEI. The receptor comes from a woman aged 50 to 60 who had recovered from COVID-19. Sequenced material: PBMCs or T cells enriched from blood (not recorded which). The chain links TRBV2 to TRBJ2-1, with 14 bases identical to TRBD2. CDR3 sequence: CASSDPGLAGDEQFF. The CDR3 region has the DNA TGTGCCAGCAGTGACCCGGGACTAGCGGGAGATGAGCAGTTCTTC.